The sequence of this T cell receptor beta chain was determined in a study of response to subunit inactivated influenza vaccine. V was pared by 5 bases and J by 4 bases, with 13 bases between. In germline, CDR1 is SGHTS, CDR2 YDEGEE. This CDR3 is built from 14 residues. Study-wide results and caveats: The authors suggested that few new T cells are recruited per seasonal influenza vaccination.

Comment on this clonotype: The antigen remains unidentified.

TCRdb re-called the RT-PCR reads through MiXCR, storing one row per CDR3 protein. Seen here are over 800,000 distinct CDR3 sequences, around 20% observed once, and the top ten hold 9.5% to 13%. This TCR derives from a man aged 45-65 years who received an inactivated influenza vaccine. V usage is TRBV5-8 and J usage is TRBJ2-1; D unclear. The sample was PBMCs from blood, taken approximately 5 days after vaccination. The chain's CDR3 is CASSVVTPYNEQFF. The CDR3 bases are TGTGCCAGCAGTGTGGTGACCCCGTACAATGAGCAGTTCTTC.